This TCR beta chain was captured by sequencing in a study of blood T cell repertoires in COVID-19. Per germline, CDR1 SGHTA and CDR2 FQGNSA. The CDR3 spans 15 residues. Trimming shortened V by 6 bases and J by 6 bases, and 15 bases separated the two germline ends. This clone appeared once. Assay: immunoSEQ multiplex PCR; the TCRdb copy retains only in-frame clones and omits some. The sample carries 75,000 or so clones, around 80% recorded once. The clonotype comes from a man aged 60-69 years with acute or convalescent COVID-19. V is TRBV7-2 and J is TRBJ1-6; D not certain. The sequenced sample was peripheral blood. CDR3 sequence reads: CASSLGPPPNSPLHF. The CDR3 DNA is TGTGCCAGCAGTTTGGGCCCTCCTCCTAATTCACCCCTCCACTTT.